This T cell receptor beta chain was sequenced for a study of human T cells and chemical hapten exposure. Study context: A patient group, mainly female, showed alopecia areata, totalis or universalis.

Each CDR3 protein gets one entry after TCRdb re-called the RACE reads with MiXCR. This repertoire shows some 57,000 distinct CDR3 sequences, 9.5% to 10% found once; its top ten account for more than 1.5%. Time point in this sample: patch test 2, 6 weeks after DPC sensitization. Treatment meaning: therapeutic diphenylcyclopropenone sensitization with weekly scalp DPC. In its sample, this clonotype was seen a few times. The CDR3 extends over 14 amino acids. The germline V gene has CDR1 WSHSY and CDR2 SAAADI. The V end was cut by 6 bases, the J end by 5 bases, with 13 bases between. The starting material was whole blood, obtained in connection with sensitization to the hapten diphenylcyclopropenone (DPC). The V gene is TRBV10-2, the J gene TRBJ2-2; tentatively, D is TRBD1 (5 bases). The clonotype originates from a woman in her fifties or sixties with alopecia areata. Some clones in this sample may be carry-over from other donors' samples. CDR3 in DNA: TGCGCCAGCAGGGACACCCGGCTAACCGGGGAGCTGTTTTTT. Protein sequence: CASRDTRLTGELFF.